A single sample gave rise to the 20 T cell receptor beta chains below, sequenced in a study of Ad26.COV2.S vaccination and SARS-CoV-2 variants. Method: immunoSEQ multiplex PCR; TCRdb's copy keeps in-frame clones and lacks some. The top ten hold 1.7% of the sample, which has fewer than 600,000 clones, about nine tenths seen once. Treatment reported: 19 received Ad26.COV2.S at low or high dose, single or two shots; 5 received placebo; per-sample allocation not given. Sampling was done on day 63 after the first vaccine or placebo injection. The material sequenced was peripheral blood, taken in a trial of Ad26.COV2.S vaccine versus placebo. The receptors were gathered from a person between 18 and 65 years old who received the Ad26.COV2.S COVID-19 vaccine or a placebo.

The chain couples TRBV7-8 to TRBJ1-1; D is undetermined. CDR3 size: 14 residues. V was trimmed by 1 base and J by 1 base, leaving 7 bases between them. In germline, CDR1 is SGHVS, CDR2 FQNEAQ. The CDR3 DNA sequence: TGTGCCAGCAGCTTAGGTGTCTGGAACACTGAAGCTTTCTTT. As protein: CASSLGVWNTEAFF.

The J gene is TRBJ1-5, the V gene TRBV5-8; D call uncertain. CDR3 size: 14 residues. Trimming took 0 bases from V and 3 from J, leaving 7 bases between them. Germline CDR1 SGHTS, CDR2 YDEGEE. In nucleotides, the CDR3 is TGTGCCAGCAGCTTGGTTCCGGTCAATCAGCCCCAGCATTTT. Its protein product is CASSLVPVNQPQHF.

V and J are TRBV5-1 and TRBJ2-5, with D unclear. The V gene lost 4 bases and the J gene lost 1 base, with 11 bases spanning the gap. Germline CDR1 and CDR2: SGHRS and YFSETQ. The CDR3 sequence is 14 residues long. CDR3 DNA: TGCGCCAGCAGCCTGGGGATCTTCCAAGAGACCCAGTACTTC. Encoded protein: CASSLGIFQETQYF.

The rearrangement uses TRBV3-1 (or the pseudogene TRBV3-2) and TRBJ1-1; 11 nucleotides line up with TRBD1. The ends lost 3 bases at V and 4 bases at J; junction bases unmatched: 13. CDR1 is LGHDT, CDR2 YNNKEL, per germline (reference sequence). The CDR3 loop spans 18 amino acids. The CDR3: CASSQQLGQGVSGTEAFF. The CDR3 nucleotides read TGTGCCAGCAGCCAGCAGCTGGGACAGGGGGTGAGCGGCACTGAAGCTTTCTTT.

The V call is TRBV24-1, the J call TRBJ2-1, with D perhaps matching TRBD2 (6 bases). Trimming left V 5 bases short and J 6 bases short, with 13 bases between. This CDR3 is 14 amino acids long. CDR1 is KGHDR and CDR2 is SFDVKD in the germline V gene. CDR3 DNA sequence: TGTGCCACCAGTGCGTCCGGCGGGGCCAATGAGCAGTTCTTC. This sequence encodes CATSASGGANEQFF.

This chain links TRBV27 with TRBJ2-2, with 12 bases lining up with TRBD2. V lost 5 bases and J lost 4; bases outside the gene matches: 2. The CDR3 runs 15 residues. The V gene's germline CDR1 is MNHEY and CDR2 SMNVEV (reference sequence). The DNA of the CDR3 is TGTGCCAGCAGTAGGACTAGCGGGACCACCGGGGAGCTGTTTTTT. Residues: CASSRTSGTTGELFF.

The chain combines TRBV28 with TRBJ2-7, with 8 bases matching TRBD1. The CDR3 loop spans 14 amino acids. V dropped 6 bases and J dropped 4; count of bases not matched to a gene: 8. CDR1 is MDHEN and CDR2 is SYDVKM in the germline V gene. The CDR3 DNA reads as TGTGCCAGCAGGCCGGGACAGGAAGGATACGAGCAGTACTTC. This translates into CASRPGQEGYEQYF.

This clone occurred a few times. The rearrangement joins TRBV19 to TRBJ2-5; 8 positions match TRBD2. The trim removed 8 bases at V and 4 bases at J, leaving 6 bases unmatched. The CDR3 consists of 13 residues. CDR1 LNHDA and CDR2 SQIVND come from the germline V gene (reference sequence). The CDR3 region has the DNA TGTGCCAGTGCTTTCCTAGCGGGAGAGACCCAGTACTTC. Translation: CASAFLAGETQYF.

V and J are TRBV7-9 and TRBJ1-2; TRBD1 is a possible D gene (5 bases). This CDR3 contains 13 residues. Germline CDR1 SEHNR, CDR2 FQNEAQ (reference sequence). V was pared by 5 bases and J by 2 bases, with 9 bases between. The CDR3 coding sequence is TGTGCCAGCAGCGCGTCAGGGAACTATGGCTACACCTTC. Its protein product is CASSASGNYGYTF.

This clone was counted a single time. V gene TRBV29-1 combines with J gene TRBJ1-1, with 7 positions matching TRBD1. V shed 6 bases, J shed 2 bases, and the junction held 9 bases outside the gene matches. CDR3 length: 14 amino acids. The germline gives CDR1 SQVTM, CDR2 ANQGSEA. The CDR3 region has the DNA TGCAGCGTGGCCGAGGGACAGTTTAACACTGAAGCTTTCTTT. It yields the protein CSVAEGQFNTEAFF.

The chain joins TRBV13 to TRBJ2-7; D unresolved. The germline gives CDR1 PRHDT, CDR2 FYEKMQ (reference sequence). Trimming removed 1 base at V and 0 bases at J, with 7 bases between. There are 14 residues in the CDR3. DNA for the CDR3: TGTGCCAGCAGCTTAGCGGTGAGCTCCTACGAGCAGTACTTC. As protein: CASSLAVSSYEQYF.

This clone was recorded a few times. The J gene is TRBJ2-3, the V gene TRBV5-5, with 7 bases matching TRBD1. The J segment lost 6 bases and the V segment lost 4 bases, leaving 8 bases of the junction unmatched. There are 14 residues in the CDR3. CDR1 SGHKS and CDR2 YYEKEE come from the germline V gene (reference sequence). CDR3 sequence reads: CASSPGTEVDTQYF. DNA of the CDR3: TGTGCCAGCAGCCCCGGGACAGAGGTCGATACGCAGTATTTT.

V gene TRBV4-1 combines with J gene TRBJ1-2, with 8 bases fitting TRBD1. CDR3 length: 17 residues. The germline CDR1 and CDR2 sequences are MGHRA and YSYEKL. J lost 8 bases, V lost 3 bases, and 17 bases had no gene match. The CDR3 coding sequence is TGCGCCAGCAGCCACCCCCGGACAGGGAGGACTATCGAGGGCTACACCTTC. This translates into CASSHPRTGRTIEGYTF.

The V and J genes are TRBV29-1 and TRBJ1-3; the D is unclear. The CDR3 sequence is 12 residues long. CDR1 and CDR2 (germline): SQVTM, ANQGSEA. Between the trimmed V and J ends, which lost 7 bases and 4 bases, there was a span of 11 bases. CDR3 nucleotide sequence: TGCAGCGCCGGGATGGGAGGAAACACCATATATTTT. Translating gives CSAGMGGNTIYF. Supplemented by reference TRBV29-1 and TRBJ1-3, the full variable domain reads SAVISQKPSRDICQRGTSLTIQCQVDSQVTMMFWYRQQPGQSLTLIATANQGSEATYESGFVIDKFPISRPNLTFSTLTVSNMSPEDSSIYLCSAGMGGNTIYFGEGSWLTVV.

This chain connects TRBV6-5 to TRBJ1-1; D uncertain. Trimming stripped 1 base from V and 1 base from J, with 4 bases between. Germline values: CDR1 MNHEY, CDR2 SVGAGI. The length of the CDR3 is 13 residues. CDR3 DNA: TGTGCCAGCAGTTACTTTGAGAACACTGAAGCTTTCTTT. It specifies CASSYFENTEAFF.

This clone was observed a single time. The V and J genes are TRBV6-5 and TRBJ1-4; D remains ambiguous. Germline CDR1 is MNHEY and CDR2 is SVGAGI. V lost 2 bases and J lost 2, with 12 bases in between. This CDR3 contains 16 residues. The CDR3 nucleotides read TGTGCCAGCAGTTACCGGCCGTTCGGCACTAATGAAAAACTGTTTTTT. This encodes CASSYRPFGTNEKLFF.

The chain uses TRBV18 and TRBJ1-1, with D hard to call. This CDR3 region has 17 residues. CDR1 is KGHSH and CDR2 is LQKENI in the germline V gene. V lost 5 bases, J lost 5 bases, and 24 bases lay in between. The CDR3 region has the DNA TGTGCCAGCTCAGTCAGCTTAACATACAGCCCTGGGACTGAAGCTTTCTTT. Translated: CASSVSLTYSPGTEAFF.

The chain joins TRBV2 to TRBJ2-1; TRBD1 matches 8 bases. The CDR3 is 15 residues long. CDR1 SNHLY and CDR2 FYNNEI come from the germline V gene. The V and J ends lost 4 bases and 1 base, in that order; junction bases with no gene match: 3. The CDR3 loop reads CASSANRGSYNEQFF. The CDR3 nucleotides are TGTGCCAGCAGTGCAAACAGGGGGTCCTACAATGAGCAGTTCTTC.

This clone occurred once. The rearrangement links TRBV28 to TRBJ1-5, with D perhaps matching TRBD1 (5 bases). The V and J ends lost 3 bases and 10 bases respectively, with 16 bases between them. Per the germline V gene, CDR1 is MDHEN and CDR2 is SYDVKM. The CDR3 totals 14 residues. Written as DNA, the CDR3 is TGTGCCAGCAGTTTTCCTAGGGACGGAAGACCCCAGCATTTT. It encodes CASSFPRDGRPQHF.

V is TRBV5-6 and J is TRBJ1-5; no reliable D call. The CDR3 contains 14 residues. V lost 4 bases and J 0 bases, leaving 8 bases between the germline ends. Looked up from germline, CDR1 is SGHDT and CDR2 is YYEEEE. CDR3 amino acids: CASSQYYSNQPQHF. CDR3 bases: TGTGCCAGCAGCCAATACTATAGCAATCAGCCCCAGCATTTT.